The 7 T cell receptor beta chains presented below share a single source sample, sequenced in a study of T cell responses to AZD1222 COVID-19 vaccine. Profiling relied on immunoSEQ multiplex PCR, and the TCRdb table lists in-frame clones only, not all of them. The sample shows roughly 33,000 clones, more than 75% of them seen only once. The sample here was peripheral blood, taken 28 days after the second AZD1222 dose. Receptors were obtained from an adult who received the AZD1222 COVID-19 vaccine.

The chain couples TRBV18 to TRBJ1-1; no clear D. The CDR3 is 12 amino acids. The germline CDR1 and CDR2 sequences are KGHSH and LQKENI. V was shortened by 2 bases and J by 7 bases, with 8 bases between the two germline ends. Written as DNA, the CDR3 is TGTGCCAGCTCACCAAACGGGGATGAAGCTTTCTTT. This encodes CASSPNGDEAFF.

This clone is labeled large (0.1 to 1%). The DNA for the CDR3 is TGTGCCTGGAGCCGACTGGCGGGCAGTCAAGAGACCCAGTACTTC. Amino acid sequence: CAWSRLAGSQETQYF. The J gene is TRBJ2-5, the V gene TRBV30; perhaps TRBD2 as D (5 bases). Trimming cost V 3 bases and J 2 bases, with 16 bases left between them. Germline CDR1 and CDR2: GTSNPN and SVGIG (reference sequence). The CDR3 consists of 15 residues.

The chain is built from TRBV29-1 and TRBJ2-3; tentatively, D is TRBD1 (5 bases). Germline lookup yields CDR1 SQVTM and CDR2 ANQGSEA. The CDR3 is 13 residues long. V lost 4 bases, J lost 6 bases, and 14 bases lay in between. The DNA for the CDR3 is TGCAGCGTTGGTGGGCAGGGTAGGGATACGCAGTATTTT. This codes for CSVGGQGRDTQYF.

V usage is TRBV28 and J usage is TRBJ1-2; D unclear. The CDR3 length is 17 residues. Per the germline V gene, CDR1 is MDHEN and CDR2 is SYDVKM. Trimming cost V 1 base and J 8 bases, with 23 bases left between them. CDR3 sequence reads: CASSLSGNADGVDGYTF. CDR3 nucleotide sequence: TGTGCCAGCAGTTTATCGGGGAATGCAGACGGAGTGGACGGCTACACCTTC.

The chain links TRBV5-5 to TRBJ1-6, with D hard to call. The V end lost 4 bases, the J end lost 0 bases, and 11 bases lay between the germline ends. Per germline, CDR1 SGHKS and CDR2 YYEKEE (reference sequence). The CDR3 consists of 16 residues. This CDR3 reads CASSPDRSSYNSPLHF. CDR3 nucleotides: TGTGCCAGCAGCCCAGACCGGAGCTCCTATAATTCACCCCTCCACTTT.

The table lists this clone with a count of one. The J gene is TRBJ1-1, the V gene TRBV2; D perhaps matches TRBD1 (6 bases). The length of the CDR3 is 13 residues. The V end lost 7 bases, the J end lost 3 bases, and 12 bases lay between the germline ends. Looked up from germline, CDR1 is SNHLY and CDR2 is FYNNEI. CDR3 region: CASKPQGYTEAFF. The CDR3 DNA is TGTGCCAGCAAACCCCAGGGGTACACTGAAGCTTTCTTT.

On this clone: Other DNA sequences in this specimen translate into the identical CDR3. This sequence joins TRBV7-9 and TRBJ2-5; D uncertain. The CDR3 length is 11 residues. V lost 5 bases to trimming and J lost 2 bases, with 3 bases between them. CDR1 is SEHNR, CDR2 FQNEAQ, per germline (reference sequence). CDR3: CASSPQETQYF. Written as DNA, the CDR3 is TGTGCCAGCAGCCCACAAGAGACCCAGTACTTC.